These 8 T cell receptor beta chains came from one sample sequenced in a study of blood T cell repertoires in COVID-19. TCRdb's copy holds only in-frame clones and misses some; the assay was immunoSEQ multiplex PCR. Of more than 200,000 clones listed, roughly 84% were seen once; the top ten hold 3.5% to 5%. The specimen was peripheral blood. The receptors originated from a man in his fifties or sixties with acute or convalescent COVID-19.

J is TRBJ1-3 and V is TRBV27; D is unclear. Germline lookup yields CDR1 MNHEY and CDR2 SMNVEV (reference sequence). The ends were cut back, 4 bases at V and 0 bases at J, with 13 bases in the middle. This CDR3 has 16 residues. The CDR3 DNA reads TGTGCCAGCAGTTCTCAACCCGGGGTCTCTGGAAACACCATATATTTT. Translated, it gives CASSSQPGVSGNTIYF.

The chain has TRBV6-1 and TRBJ1-5; the match to TRBD1 covers 7 bases. V lost 4 bases, J lost 7 bases, and 13 bases stayed unmatched. Germline V lookup: CDR1 MNHNS, CDR2 SASEGT. The CDR3 contains 16 residues. The CDR3 here is CASSAPTGSVSQPQHF. CDR3 bases: TGTGCCAGCAGTGCCCCGACAGGGTCCGTCTCCCAGCCCCAGCATTTT.

The V gene is TRBV5-6, the J gene TRBJ1-2, with TRBD1 identical over 7 bases. J lost 8 bases, V lost 5 bases, and 15 bases had no gene match. The germline V gene encodes CDR1 SGHDT and CDR2 YYEEEE. The CDR3 extends over 15 amino acids. CDR3 amino acids: CASRQAQGVFYGYTF. The CDR3, as DNA: TGTGCCAGCAGGCAAGCTCAGGGGGTTTTTTACGGCTACACCTTC.

CDR3 loop: CASSHRPSRGDTDTQYF. CDR3 DNA: TGCGCCAGCAGCCATAGACCTTCGCGGGGGGACACAGATACGCAGTATTTT. The rearrangement links TRBV4-1 to TRBJ2-3; 8 nucleotides match TRBD2. In germline, CDR1 is MGHRA, CDR2 YSYEKL. The junction had 10 bases not matched to a gene; V was cut back by 3 bases and J by 2 bases. The length of the CDR3 is 17 residues.

J is TRBJ2-3 and V is TRBV7-3, with D possibly being TRBD2 (6 bases). The CDR3 is 14 residues long. CDR1 is SGHTA, CDR2 FQGTGA, per germline. Trimming cost V 2 bases and J 3 bases, with 9 bases left between them. The CDR3 bases are TGTGCCAGCAGCTTAGGGGGGTTTACAGATACGCAGTATTTT. Encoded protein: CASSLGGFTDTQYF. Variable domain in full (rest from reference TRBV7-3 and TRBJ2-3): GAGVSQTPSNKVTEKGKYVELRCDPISGHTALYWYRQSLGQGPEFLIYFQGTGAADDSGLPNDRFFAVRPEGSVSTLKIQRTERGDSAVYLCASSLGGFTDTQYFGPGTRLTVL.

This clone was seen a few times. The genes are TRBV28 and TRBJ2-7; TRBD1 matches 12 bases. CDR3 length equals 15 residues. The germline V gene has CDR1 MDHEN and CDR2 SYDVKM. The junction had 12 bases not matched to a gene; V was cut back by 4 bases and J by 11 bases. The DNA of the CDR3 is TGTGCCAGCAGTTCCCTTCAGGGACAGGGGGCAATCGAGTACTTC. Translation: CASSSLQGQGAIEYF.

J is TRBJ1-2 and V is TRBV29-1, with D unresolved. CDR3 length equals 13 residues. Per the germline V gene, CDR1 is SQVTM and CDR2 is ANQGSEA. V lost 8 bases and J 2 bases, leaving 15 bases between the germline ends. CDR3 region: CSCAGSRNYGYTF. As DNA, the CDR3 is TGCAGCTGTGCGGGGTCAAGGAACTATGGCTACACCTTC.

The chain links TRBV5-1 to TRBJ2-7; no firm D call. V gave up 2 bases and J gave up 6 bases, with 6 bases separating them. Germline V gene lookup returns CDR1 SGHRS and CDR2 YFSETQ. The CDR3 contains 11 residues. This CDR3 is CASSFEAEQYF. CDR3 bases: TGCGCCAGCAGCTTTGAGGCCGAGCAGTACTTC.